Presented here are 16 T cell receptor beta chains from one specimen sequenced in a study of esophageal squamous cell carcinoma under preoperative chemotherapy. Noted time point: before preoperative PTX-NDP chemotherapy. TCRdb processed the PCR reads anew with MiXCR; each CDR3 protein has one entry. The data hold roughly 16,000 distinct CDR3 sequences, with approximately 50% observed a single time. This specimen was taken from a patient given preoperative chemotherapy. The receptors come from a human donor with esophageal squamous cell carcinoma. The donor label of this sample is uncertain.

This clonotype was seen repeatedly, ten times or more. This chain links TRBV7-2 with TRBJ2-5, with a weak D call TRBD1 (7 bases). The DNA end is more similar to TRBJ2-7, so the J call may be wrong. The CDR3 loop spans 15 amino acids. Germline-derived CDR1 and CDR2 are SGHTA and FQGNSA. The CDR3 here is CASSSTGWERAEQYF. CDR3 DNA sequence: TGTGCCAGCAGCTCGACAGGGTGGGAGCGGGCCGAGCAGTACTTC.

This clonotype was observed many times. The chain has TRBV7-8 and TRBJ1-1, with D possibly TRBD1 on 5 matching bases. The ends were cut back, 5 bases at V and 0 bases at J, with 16 bases in the middle. The V gene's germline CDR1 is SGHVS and CDR2 FQNEAQ. The CDR3 runs 16 residues. CDR3 loop: CASSLRRQRMNTEAFF. As DNA, the CDR3 is TGTGCCAGCAGCCTACGACGACAGAGAATGAACACTGAAGCTTTCTTT.

This rearrangement joins TRBV27 to TRBJ2-1, with 9 bases identical to TRBD2. Trimming cost V 3 bases and J 7 bases; bases outside gene matches: 7. The CDR3 is 15 residues long. Germline V lookup: CDR1 MNHEY, CDR2 SMNVEV (reference sequence). The CDR3 reads CASSLERGAWNEQFF. CDR3 coding DNA: TGTGCCAGCAGTTTGGAGCGGGGGGCATGGAATGAGCAGTTCTTC.

This sequence joins TRBV7-3 and TRBJ2-4; possibly TRBD1 for D (5 bases). This CDR3 has 13 amino acids. CDR1 and CDR2 from the germline V gene are SGHTA and FQGTGA. V dropped 9 bases and J dropped 8 bases, with 17 bases sitting between them. For the CDR3, the DNA is TGTGCCAGGGGGCCAGGCAACACAGACATTCAGTACTTC. Translating it yields CARGPGNTDIQYF.

Worth noting for this clonotype: Germline is not matched at one junction end, which may reflect a read error. The chain is built from TRBV7-2 and TRBJ2-5; possibly TRBD1 for D (6 bases). From germline, CDR1 is SGHTA and CDR2 FQGNSA. The CDR3 runs 16 residues. CDR3 loop: CASSLGPGDAQKTQYF. The CDR3 DNA follows: TGTGCCAGCAGCTTAGGTCCAGGGGACGCCCAAAAGACTCAGTACTTC.

CDR3 loop: CANGQGRNEQFF. The CDR3 DNA is TGTGCCAACGGACAGGGGAGGAATGAGCAGTTCTTC. The rearrangement joins TRBV12-3 or TRBV12-4 to TRBJ2-1; the match to TRBD1 covers 9 bases. The CDR3 totals 12 residues. Trimming cost V 10 bases and J 7 bases; bases outside gene matches: 5.

This clonotype has ten or more counts. The chain links TRBV11-3 to TRBJ2-3; 10 bases are a match to TRBD2. The V gene's germline CDR1 is SGHNT and CDR2 YENEEA. J lost 5 bases, V lost 4 bases, and 3 bases had no gene match. The length of the CDR3 is 14 residues. The CDR3 is CASSSRLAGDTQYF. The CDR3 nucleotides read TGTGCCAGCAGCTCGAGACTAGCGGGAGATACGCAGTATTTT. Variable domain in full (rest from reference TRBV11-3 and TRBJ2-3): EAGVVQSPRYKIIEKKQPVAFWCNPISGHNTLYWYLQNLGQGPELLIRYENEEAVDDSQLPKDRFSAERLKGVDSTLKIQPAELGDSAVYLCASSSRLAGDTQYFGPGTRLTVL.

The rearrangement uses TRBV6-4 and TRBJ2-2, with a tentative D call TRBD2 (5 bases). The last part of the DNA fits TRBJ2-3 better; the J call may be wrong. The CDR3 sequence is 14 residues long. Germline-derived CDR1 and CDR2 are MRHNA and SNTAGT. In DNA, the CDR3 is TGTGCCAGCAGCGACCGTCCGGGAACCGGGGAGCAGTATTTT. Amino acids: CASSDRPGTGEQYF.

This clonotype has a handful of counts. The CDR3: CASSFEREQYF. The CDR3 DNA reads TGTGCCAGCAGCTTCGAGCGCGAGCAGTACTTC. V is TRBV5-5 and J is TRBJ2-7, with D unclear. Germline-derived CDR1 and CDR2 are SGHKS and YYEKEE (reference sequence). CDR3 length: 11 amino acids. Trimming removed 2 bases at V and 6 bases at J, with 6 bases between.

The sample holds many counts of this clonotype. The chain uses TRBV6-1 and TRBJ2-7, with 7 nucleotides matching TRBD2. The length of the CDR3 is 13 residues. Unmatched junction bases numbered 3, after V lost 7 bases and J lost 0 bases. In germline, CDR1 is MNHNS, CDR2 SASEGT. CDR3 region: CASIRGSSYEQYF. For the CDR3, the DNA is TGTGCCAGCATACGCGGGAGCTCCTACGAGCAGTACTTC.

With respect to this clonotype: Relative to the germline gene, one junction end is altered; a read error may explain this. The chain couples TRBV6-5 to TRBJ2-5, with a tentative D call TRBD2 (6 bases). This CDR3 comprises 17 residues. Germline loops: CDR1 MNHEY, CDR2 SVGAGI. CDR3 in DNA: TGTGCCAGCAGTTACTCGAGAGGCGGGGCGGGGCAAACGACCCGGTACTTC. It is translated as CASSYSRGGAGQTTRYF.

This clonotype was seen a handful of times. The rearrangement uses TRBV11-3 and TRBJ2-5; D unclear. The germline V and J ends were trimmed by 5 bases and 1 base, with 11 bases remaining between them. CDR1 is SGHNT, CDR2 YENEEA, per germline. This CDR3 is built from 14 residues. CDR3 in amino acids: CASSRRAIQETQYF. The CDR3 DNA sequence: TGTGCCAGCAGCCGAAGGGCAATCCAAGAGACCCAGTACTTC.

This clonotype appeared a few times. V is TRBV7-8 and J is TRBJ2-5; weak D call: TRBD2 (6 bases). The J call is doubtful: the DNA matches TRBJ2-7 better. Looked up from germline, CDR1 is SGHVS and CDR2 is FQNEAQ. CDR3 length: 13 amino acids. The CDR3, as DNA: TGTGCCAGCAGCCCCAGGCGGGGCGGCGAGCAGTACTTC. Translating gives CASSPRRGGEQYF.

There are a few counts of this clonotype. The chain couples TRBV6-5 to TRBJ2-6; 8 bases fit TRBD1. Germline lookup yields CDR1 MNHEY and CDR2 SVGAGI. J lost 4 bases, V lost 2 bases, and 7 bases had no gene match. CDR3 size: 17 residues. CDR3 in DNA: TGTGCCAGCAGTTACAGAAACAGGGGGGCGGGGGCCAACGTCCTGACTTTC. This sequence encodes CASSYRNRGAGANVLTF.

The chain has TRBV7-3 and TRBJ2-3; 16 bases line up with TRBD2. Germline V gene sequence: CDR1 SGHTA, CDR2 FQGTGA. The CDR3 runs 17 residues. With 4 bases clipped from V and 2 bases from J, the junction kept 3 bases outside the gene matches. The CDR3 sequence is CASSSGTSGRVTDTQYF. The DNA of the CDR3 is TGTGCCAGCAGCTCCGGGACTAGCGGGAGGGTCACAGATACGCAGTATTTT.

Within the sample, this clonotype is medium-sized. The chain combines TRBV7-9 with TRBJ2-5; D not resolved. The V end lost 0 bases, the J end lost 11 bases, and 13 bases lay between the germline ends. The CDR3 has 13 residues. The germline V gene encodes CDR1 SEHNR and CDR2 FQNEAQ (reference sequence). CDR3 protein: CASSLASDPEQYF. For the CDR3, the DNA is TGTGCCAGCAGCTTAGCGAGTGACCCGGAGCAGTACTTC.